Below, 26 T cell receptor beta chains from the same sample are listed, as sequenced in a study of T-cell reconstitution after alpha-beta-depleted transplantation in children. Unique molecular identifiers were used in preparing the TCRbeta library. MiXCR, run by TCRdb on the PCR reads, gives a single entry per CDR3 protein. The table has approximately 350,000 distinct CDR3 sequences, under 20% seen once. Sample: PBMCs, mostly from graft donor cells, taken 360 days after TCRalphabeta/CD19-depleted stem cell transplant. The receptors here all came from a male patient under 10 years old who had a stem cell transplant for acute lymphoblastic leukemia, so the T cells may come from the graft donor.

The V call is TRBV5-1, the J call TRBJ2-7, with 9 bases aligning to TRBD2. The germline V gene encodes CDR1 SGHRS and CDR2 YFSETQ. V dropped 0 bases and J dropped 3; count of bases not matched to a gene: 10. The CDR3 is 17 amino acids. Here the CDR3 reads CASSLGLAGEQGYEQYF. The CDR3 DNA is TGCGCCAGCAGCTTGGGGTTAGCGGGAGAGCAGGGCTACGAGCAGTACTTC.

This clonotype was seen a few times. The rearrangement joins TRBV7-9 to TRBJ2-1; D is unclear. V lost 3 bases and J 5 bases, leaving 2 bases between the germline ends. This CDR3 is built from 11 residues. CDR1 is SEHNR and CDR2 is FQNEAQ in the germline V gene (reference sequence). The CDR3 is CASSFDNEQFF. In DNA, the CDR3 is TGTGCCAGCAGCTTCGACAATGAGCAGTTCTTC. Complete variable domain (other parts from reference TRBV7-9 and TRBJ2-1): DTGVSQNPRHKITKRGQNVTFRCDPISEHNRLYWYRQTLGQGPEFLTYFQNEAQLEKSRLLSDRFSAERPKGSFSTLEIQRTEQGDSAMYLCASSFDNEQFFGPGTRLTVL.

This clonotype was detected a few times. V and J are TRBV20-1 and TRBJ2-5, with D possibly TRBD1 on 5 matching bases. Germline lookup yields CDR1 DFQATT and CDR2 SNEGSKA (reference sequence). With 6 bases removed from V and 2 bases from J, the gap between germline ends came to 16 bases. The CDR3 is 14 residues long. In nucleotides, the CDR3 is TGCAGTGCCCGTGCAGTCCAGGGACAAGAGACCCAGTACTTC. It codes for CSARAVQGQETQYF.

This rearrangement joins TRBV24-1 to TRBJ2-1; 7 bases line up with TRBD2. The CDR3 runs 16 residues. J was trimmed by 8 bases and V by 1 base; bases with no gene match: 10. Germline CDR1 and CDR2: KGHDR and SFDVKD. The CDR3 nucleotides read TGTGCCACCAGTGATTTTGCTAGCGGCCAGAGGGATGAGCAGTTCTTC. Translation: CATSDFASGQRDEQFF.

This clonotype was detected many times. The CDR3 sequence: CASSLGITGTNEKLFF. The CDR3 nucleotides are TGTGCCAGCAGCTTAGGAATTACAGGGACTAATGAAAAACTGTTTTTT. This chain uses TRBV7-2 with TRBJ1-4; D might be TRBD1 (6 bases). This CDR3 is 16 amino acids long. Germline CDR1 SGHTA, CDR2 FQGNSA. The ends were cut back, 1 base at V and 2 bases at J, with 11 bases in the middle.

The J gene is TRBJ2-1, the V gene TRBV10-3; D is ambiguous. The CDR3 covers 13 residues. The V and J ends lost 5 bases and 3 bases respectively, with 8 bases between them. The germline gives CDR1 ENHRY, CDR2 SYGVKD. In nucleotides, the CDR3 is TGTGCCATCAGTCGTAGTAGCTACAATGAGCAGTTCTTC. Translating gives CAISRSSYNEQFF.

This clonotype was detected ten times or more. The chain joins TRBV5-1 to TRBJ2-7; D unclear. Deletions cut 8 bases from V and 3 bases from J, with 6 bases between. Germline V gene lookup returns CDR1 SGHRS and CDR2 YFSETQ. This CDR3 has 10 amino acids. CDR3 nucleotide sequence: TGCGCCAGTCTTAGCTACGAGCAGTACTTC. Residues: CASLSYEQYF.

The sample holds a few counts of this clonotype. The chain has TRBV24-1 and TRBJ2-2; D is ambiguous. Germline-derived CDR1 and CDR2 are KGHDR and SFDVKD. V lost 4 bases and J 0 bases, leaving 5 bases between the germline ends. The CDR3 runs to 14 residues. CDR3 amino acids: CATSDPTNTGELFF. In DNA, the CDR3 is TGTGCCACCAGTGACCCCACGAACACCGGGGAGCTGTTTTTT.

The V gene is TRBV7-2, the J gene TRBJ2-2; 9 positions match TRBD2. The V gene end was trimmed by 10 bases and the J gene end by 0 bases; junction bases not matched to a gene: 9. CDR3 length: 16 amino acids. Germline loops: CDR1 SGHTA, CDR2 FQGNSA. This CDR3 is CATKPLAGSNTGELFF. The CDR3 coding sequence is TGTGCCACGAAACCCCTAGCGGGGTCGAACACCGGGGAGCTGTTTTTT.

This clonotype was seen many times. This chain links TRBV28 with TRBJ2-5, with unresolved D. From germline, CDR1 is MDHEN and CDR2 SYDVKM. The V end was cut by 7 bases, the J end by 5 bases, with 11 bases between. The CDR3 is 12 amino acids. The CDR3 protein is CASTRARETQYF. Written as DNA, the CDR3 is TGTGCCAGCACACGGGCACGGGAGACCCAGTACTTC.

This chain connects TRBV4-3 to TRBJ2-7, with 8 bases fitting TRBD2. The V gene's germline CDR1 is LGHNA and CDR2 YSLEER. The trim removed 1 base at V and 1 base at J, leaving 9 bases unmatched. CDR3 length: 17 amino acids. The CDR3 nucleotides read TGCGCCAGCAGCCAAGGATCGGGTAGCGGGACATCCTACGAGCAGTACTTC. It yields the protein CASSQGSGSGTSYEQYF.

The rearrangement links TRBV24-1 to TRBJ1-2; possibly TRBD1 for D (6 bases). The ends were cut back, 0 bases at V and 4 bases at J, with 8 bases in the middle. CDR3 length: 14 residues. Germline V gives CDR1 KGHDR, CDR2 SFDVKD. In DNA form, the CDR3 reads TGTGCCACCAGTGATTTGGACAGGTCCTATGGCTACACCTTC. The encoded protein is CATSDLDRSYGYTF.

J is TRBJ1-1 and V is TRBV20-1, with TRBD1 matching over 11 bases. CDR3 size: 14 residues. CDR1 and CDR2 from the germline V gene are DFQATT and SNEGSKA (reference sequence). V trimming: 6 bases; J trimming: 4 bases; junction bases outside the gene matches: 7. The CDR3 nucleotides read TGCAGTGCCAACCGGGGGACAGGGGGCACTGAAGCTTTCTTT. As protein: CSANRGTGGTEAFF.

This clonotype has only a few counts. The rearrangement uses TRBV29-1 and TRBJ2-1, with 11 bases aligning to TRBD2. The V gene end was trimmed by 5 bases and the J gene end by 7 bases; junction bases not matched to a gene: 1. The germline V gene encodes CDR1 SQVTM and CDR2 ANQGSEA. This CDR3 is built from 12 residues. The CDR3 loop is CSVTSGSNEQFF. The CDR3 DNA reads TGCAGCGTTACTAGCGGGAGTAATGAGCAGTTCTTC.

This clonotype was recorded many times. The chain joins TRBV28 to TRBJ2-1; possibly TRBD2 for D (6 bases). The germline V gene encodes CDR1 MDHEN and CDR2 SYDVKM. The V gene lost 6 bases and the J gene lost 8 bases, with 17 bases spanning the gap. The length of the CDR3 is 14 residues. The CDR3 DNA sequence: TGTGCCAGCAGCATCGGGGGAACGGTGGATGAGCAGTTCTTC. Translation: CASSIGGTVDEQFF.

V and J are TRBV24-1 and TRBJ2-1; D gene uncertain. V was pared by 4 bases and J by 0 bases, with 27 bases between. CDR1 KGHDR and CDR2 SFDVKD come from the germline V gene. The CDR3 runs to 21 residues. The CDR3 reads CATSDYRISSSAASSYNEQFF. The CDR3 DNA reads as TGTGCCACCAGTGACTACCGGATTAGTTCGAGTGCAGCGAGCTCCTACAATGAGCAGTTCTTC.

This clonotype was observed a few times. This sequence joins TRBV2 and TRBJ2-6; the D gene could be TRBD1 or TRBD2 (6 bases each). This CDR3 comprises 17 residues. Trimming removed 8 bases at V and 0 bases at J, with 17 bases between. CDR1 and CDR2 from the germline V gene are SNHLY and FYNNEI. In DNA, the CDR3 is TGTGCCAGCGCAGTTCGGGGGCTCACCTCTGGGGCCAACGTCCTGACTTTC. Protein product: CASAVRGLTSGANVLTF.

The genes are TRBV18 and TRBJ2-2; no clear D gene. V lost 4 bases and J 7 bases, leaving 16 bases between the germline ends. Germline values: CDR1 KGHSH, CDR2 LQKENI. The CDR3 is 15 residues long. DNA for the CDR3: TGTGCCAGCTCACGGTACAACCGTGAGATCGGGGAGCTGTTTTTT. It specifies CASSRYNREIGELFF.

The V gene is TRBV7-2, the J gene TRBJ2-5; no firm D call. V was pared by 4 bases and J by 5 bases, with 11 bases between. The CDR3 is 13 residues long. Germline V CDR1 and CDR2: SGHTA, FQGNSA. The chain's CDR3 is CASSSYISETQYF. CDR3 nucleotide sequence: TGTGCCAGCAGCTCATATATATCGGAGACCCAGTACTTC.

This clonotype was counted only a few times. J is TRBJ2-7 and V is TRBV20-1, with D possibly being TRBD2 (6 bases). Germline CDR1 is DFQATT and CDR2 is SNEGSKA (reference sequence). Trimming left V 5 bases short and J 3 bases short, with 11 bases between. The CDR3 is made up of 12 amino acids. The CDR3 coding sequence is TGCAGTGCTGCGGGACTTCTCTACGAGCAGTACTTC. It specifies CSAAGLLYEQYF.

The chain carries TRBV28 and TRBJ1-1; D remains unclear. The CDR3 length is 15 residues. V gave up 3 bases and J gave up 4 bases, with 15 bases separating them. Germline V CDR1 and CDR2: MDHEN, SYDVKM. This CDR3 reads CASSFRGVRSTEAFF. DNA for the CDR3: TGTGCCAGCAGTTTCCGTGGGGTCCGAAGCACTGAAGCTTTCTTT.

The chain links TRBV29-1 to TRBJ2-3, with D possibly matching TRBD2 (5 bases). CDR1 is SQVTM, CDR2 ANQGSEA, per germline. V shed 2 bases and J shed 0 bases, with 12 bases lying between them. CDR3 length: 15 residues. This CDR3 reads CSVELAPTSTDTQYF. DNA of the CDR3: TGCAGCGTTGAACTAGCTCCTACTAGCACAGATACGCAGTATTTT.

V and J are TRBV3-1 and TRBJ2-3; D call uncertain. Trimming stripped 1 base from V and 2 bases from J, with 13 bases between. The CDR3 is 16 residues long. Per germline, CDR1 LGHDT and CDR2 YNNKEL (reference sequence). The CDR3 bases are TGTGCCAGCAGCCAAGGTGCCACAGACCCCACAGATACGCAGTATTTT. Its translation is CASSQGATDPTDTQYF.

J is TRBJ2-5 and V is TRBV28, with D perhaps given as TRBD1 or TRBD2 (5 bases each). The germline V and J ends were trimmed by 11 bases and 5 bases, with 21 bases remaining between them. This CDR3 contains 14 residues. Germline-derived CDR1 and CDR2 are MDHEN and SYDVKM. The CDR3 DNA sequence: TGTGCCTCCAACGAGGGGAAGTGGACGGAGACCCAGTACTTC. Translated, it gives CASNEGKWTETQYF.

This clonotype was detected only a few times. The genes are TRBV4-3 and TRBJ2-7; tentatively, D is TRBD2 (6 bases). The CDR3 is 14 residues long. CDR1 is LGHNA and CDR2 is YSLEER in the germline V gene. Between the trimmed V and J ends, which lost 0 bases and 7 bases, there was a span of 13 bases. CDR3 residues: CASSQEWREGEQYF. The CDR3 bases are TGCGCCAGCAGCCAAGAGTGGCGGGAAGGGGAGCAGTACTTC.

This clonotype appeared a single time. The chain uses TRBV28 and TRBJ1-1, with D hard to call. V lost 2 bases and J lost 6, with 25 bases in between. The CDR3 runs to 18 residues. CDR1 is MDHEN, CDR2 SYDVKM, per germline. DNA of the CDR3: TGTGCCAGCAGTTTACGGCGTCAGCCACTTGGTCCAGCCCCTGAAGCTTTCTTT. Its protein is CASSLRRQPLGPAPEAFF.